Reported below is one T cell receptor beta chain. Antigen specificity is unknown. The data are from a study of cytomegalovirus exposure and HLA in healthy donors. It was with 60 Vbeta and 13 Jbeta primers that the PCR ran. Sequencing was performed with immunoSEQ multiplex PCR; in TCRdb, only in-frame clones are kept and a portion is missing. The sample lists approximately 170,000 clones, less than 85% occurring once. Germline V lookup: CDR1 LGHNA, CDR2 YNFKEQ. The ends lost 2 bases at V and 6 bases at J; junction bases unmatched: 10. CDR3 length: 16 residues. Notes on the study in general: Across donors, sequencing depth was assumed by presence/absence analyses to be roughly uniform. TCR beta chains associated with HLA were, in a later analysis, more clonally expanded than equally common others. The classifier reportedly diagnosed cytomegalovirus status with high sensitivity and specificity. The study dropped some indistinguishable V segments, TRBV6-2 and TRBV6-3 among them.

The sequencing input was PBMCs. The rearrangement links TRBV4-2 to TRBJ2-1; 7 positions match TRBD1. The receptor was isolated from a male donor in good health and CMV-seronegative. CDR3 nucleotide sequence: TGTGCCAGCAGCCAACTGACAGGGTGGGAGTCCAATGAGCAGTTCTTC. Translated: CASSQLTGWESNEQFF.